The 9 T cell receptor beta chains below all came from one sample that was sequenced in a study of T cell repertoires in ileal Crohn's disease. Method: immunoSEQ multiplex PCR; TCRdb's copy keeps in-frame clones and lacks some. This table holds 2,000 to 3,000 clones, 84% found once. Material for sequencing was ileal tissue. The origin of the receptors is an adult with Crohn's disease.

The DNA for the CDR3 is TGTGCCAGCAGTAGGACGGCGAACACTGAAGCTTTCTTT. Residues: CASSRTANTEAFF. The chain recombines TRBV2 with TRBJ1-1; D gene ambiguous. CDR1 is SNHLY and CDR2 is FYNNEI in the germline V gene. The CDR3 is made up of 13 amino acids. The V gene lost 5 bases and the J gene lost 1 base, with 8 bases spanning the gap.

This clone has a single count. The rearrangement joins TRBV5-5 to TRBJ2-1; 10 nucleotides align to TRBD1. V lost 3 bases to trimming and J lost 5 bases; unmatched junction nucleotides: 5. Germline CDR1 SGHKS, CDR2 YYEKEE (reference sequence). The CDR3 contains 15 residues. The CDR3 nucleotides are TGTGCCAGCAGCTCGGGACAGGGGAACAACAATGAGCAGTTCTTC. Its translation is CASSSGQGNNNEQFF. Full variable domain (rest looked up from reference TRBV5-5 and TRBJ2-1): DAGVTQSPTHLIKTRGQQVTLRCSPISGHKSVSWYQQVLGQGPQFIFQYYEKEERGRGNFPDRFSARQFPNYSSELNVNALLLGDSALYLCASSSGQGNNNEQFFGPGTRLTVL.

V gene TRBV29-1 combines with J gene TRBJ2-3, with D perhaps TRBD1 (5 bases). Germline V gives CDR1 SQVTM, CDR2 ANQGSEA. The CDR3 covers 14 residues. The ends were cut back, 7 bases at V and 2 bases at J, with 16 bases in the middle. The CDR3 reads CSARQGSPTDTQYF. The CDR3 coding sequence is TGCAGCGCACGCCAGGGAAGTCCCACAGATACGCAGTATTTT.

The table lists this clone with a few counts. This rearrangement joins TRBV5-1 to TRBJ2-5; the D gene could be TRBD1 or TRBD2 (5 bases each). CDR1 is SGHRS and CDR2 is YFSETQ in the germline V gene. There are 15 residues in the CDR3. The V gene lost 2 bases and the J gene lost 5 bases, with 16 bases spanning the gap. The CDR3 spells CASSFGAGEGETQYF. The CDR3 nucleotides read TGCGCCAGCAGCTTCGGCGCGGGCGAGGGGGAGACCCAGTACTTC.

In its sample, this clone was seen a few times. This chain links TRBV2 with TRBJ2-4, with 7 bases matching TRBD1. Germline V gives CDR1 SNHLY, CDR2 FYNNEI. CDR3 length: 16 amino acids. The V gene end was trimmed by 3 bases and the J gene end by 1 base; junction bases not matched to a gene: 6. Here the CDR3 reads CASSEQGGEAKNIQYF. CDR3 DNA sequence: TGTGCCAGCAGTGAGCAAGGGGGCGAGGCCAAAAACATTCAGTACTTC. The full variable domain, its missing parts supplied by reference TRBV2 and TRBJ2-4, is EPEVTQTPSHQVTQMGQEVILRCVPISNHLYFYWYRQILGQKVEFLVSFYNNEISEKSEIFDDQFSVERPDGSNFTLKIRSTKLEDSAMYFCASSEQGGEAKNIQYFGAGTRLSVL.

J is TRBJ1-1 and V is TRBV19; the match to TRBD1 covers 7 bases. V lost 6 bases, J lost 4 bases, and 2 bases stayed unmatched. Germline V gene sequence: CDR1 LNHDA, CDR2 SQIVND (reference sequence). The CDR3 is 12 amino acids. CDR3 DNA sequence: TGTGCCAGTAGGAACAGGGGCACTGAAGCTTTCTTT. As protein: CASRNRGTEAFF.

The rearrangement uses TRBV9 and TRBJ2-1; possibly TRBD2 for D (6 bases). This CDR3 spans 18 amino acids. V was clipped by 4 bases and J by 4 bases, with 24 bases between them. From germline, CDR1 is SGDLS and CDR2 YYNGEE. Here the CDR3 DNA reads TGTGCCAGCAGCCCCGACAACGCCCAACTAGCATCATACAATGAGCAGTTCTTC. Translation: CASSPDNAQLASYNEQFF.

Remarks on this clone: The same CDR3 arises from other DNA sequences in this sample as well. The chain carries TRBV29-1 and TRBJ2-7; D might be TRBD2 (5 bases). This CDR3 contains 13 residues. The V gene lost 0 bases and the J gene lost 2 bases, with 8 bases spanning the gap. The germline V gene encodes CDR1 SQVTM and CDR2 ANQGSEA. The CDR3 nucleotides read TGCAGCGTTGAAGACCCGGGGACCTACGAGCAGTACTTC. This sequence encodes CSVEDPGTYEQYF.

The chain carries TRBV4-2 and TRBJ1-1; D is possibly TRBD1 (6 bases). Germline assignment: CDR1 LGHNA and CDR2 YNFKEQ. CDR3 length: 15 amino acids. The V end lost 0 bases, the J end lost 8 bases, and 16 bases lay between the germline ends. CDR3 DNA: TGTGCCAGCAGCCAAGAGCGATATGGGGGGACAGAAGCTTTCTTT. Its translation: CASSQERYGGTEAFF.